Listed below are T cell receptor beta chains from one sample, sequenced in a study of shared clonotypes between healthy human individuals. TCRdb's table, derived via immunoSEQ multiplex PCR, lists solely in-frame clones and lacks some. The table records about 1 million clones, approximately 76% of them present only once. Material for sequencing was memory CD4+ T cells sorted from blood. The source is a man between 18 and 35 years old in good health. Each CDR3 is given with its conserved first and last residue. Each record gives: V gene, J gene, CDR3 length, clone size, D gene, CDR3 protein, CDR3 DNA. D genes are given only for firm matches. Clone size appears in some rows only: once, few, many, or a class for an expanded clone.

TRBV19	TRBJ1-1	13	NA	NA	CASKEGFYTEAFF	TGTGCCAGTAAGGAGGGCTTCTACACTGAAGCTTTCTTT
TRBV2	TRBJ2-5	15	NA	TRBD2	CASSGASGRLETQYF	TGTGCCAGCAGTGGGGCTAGCGGGAGATTAGAGACCCAGTACTTC
TRBV5-1	TRBJ1-1	13	NA	NA	CASSLLGGTEAFF	TGCGCCAGCAGCTTATTGGGGGGCACTGAAGCTTTCTTT
TRBV30	TRBJ1-5	15	NA	TRBD1	CAWSTLGTVNQPQHF	TGTGCCTGGAGTACCCTTGGGACAGTCAATCAGCCCCAGCATTTT
TRBV28	TRBJ2-5	12	NA	NA	CASRQGRETQYF	TGTGCCAGCAGACAGGGGAGGGAGACCCAGTACTTC
TRBV21-1	TRBJ1-1	12	few	NA	CASSKRATEAFF	TGTGCCAGCAGCAAAAGAGCTACTGAAGCTTTCTTT
TRBV6-6	TRBJ1-1	13	NA	NA	CASSYSGTAEAFF	TGTGCCAGCAGTTACTCGGGGACCGCGGAAGCTTTCTTT
TRBV10-3	TRBJ1-6	15	NA	TRBD1	CAISPQGAGISPLHF	TGTGCCATCTCCCCCCAGGGGGCCGGGATTTCACCCCTCCACTTT
TRBV4-3	TRBJ2-6	20	NA	TRBD2	CASSQVRSLAGASGANVLTF	TGCGCCAGCAGCCAAGTACGGAGTCTAGCGGGGGCGTCTGGGGCCAACGTCCTGACTTTC
TRBV2	TRBJ1-5	14	NA	TRBD1	CASSADRSNQPQHF	TGTGCCAGCAGCGCGGACAGGTCCAATCAGCCCCAGCATTTT
TRBV7-2	TRBJ2-5	14	NA	NA	CASSLRAAGETQYF	TGTGCCAGCAGCTTGAGAGCCGCGGGGGAGACCCAGTACTTC
TRBV7-9	TRBJ2-2	15	NA	TRBD1	CASSPGQANTGELFF	TGTGCCAGCAGCCCGGGACAGGCGAACACCGGGGAGCTGTTTTTT
TRBV11-1	TRBJ1-1	18	many	NA	CASSLSGQGRPLNTEAFF	TGTGCCAGCAGCTTATCTGGCCAGGGAAGGCCCTTGAACACTGAAGCTTTCTTT
TRBV5-1	TRBJ2-1	16	NA	TRBD1	CASIQQSGTAYNEQFF	TGCGCCAGCATCCAACAATCCGGGACAGCCTACAATGAGCAGTTCTTC
TRBV7-2	TRBJ2-7	15	NA	TRBD1	CASSATGTGPNEQYF	TGTGCCAGCAGCGCCACGGGGACAGGGCCTAACGAGCAGTACTTC
TRBV5-6	TRBJ2-5	15	once	TRBD1	CASSFQGALSETQYF	TGTGCCAGCAGCTTTCAGGGGGCGCTTTCCGAGACCCAGTACTTC
TRBV29-1	TRBJ2-3	12	NA	NA	CSVEEGAGAQYF	TGCAGCGTTGAAGAGGGGGCAGGGGCGCAGTATTTT
TRBV18	TRBJ2-7	15	NA	NA	CASSPGLLLSYEQYF	TGTGCCAGCTCACCGGGACTCCTCCTATCCTACGAGCAGTACTTC
TRBV28	TRBJ2-1	21	NA	TRBD1	CASSFPRSDRGGFSSYNEQFF	TGTGCCAGCAGTTTCCCTAGGAGCGACAGGGGTGGTTTTAGCTCCTACAATGAGCAGTTCTTC
TRBV4-2	TRBJ2-1	16	NA	TRBD2	CASSQPGTSGYNEQFF	TGTGCCAGCAGCCAGCCCGGGACTAGCGGATACAATGAGCAGTTCTTC
TRBV5-1	TRBJ2-5	15	NA	TRBD2	CASSFGTRIEETQYF	TGCGCCAGCAGCTTCGGGACTAGGATCGAGGAGACCCAGTACTTC
TRBV6-5	TRBJ1-6	14	NA	NA	CASRRDPLNSPLHF	TGTGCCAGCAGACGTGACCCTTTAAATTCACCCCTCCACTTT
TRBV9	TRBJ2-5	14	NA	NA	CASSPPTGQETQYF	TGTGCCAGCAGCCCCCCGACTGGCCAAGAGACCCAGTACTTC
TRBV15	TRBJ2-2	16	once	NA	CATSRESGPNTGELFF	TGTGCCACCAGCAGGGAATCCGGGCCGAACACCGGGGAGCTGTTTTTT
TRBV6-1	TRBJ2-3	15	NA	TRBD2	CASSSGGAGTDTQYF	TGTGCCAGCAGTAGCGGGGGGGCAGGAACAGATACGCAGTATTTT
TRBV6-1	TRBJ1-2	11	few	NA	CASSRDYGYTF	TGTGCCAGCTCGAGGGACTATGGCTACACCTTC
TRBV29-1	TRBJ2-2	14	NA	TRBD2	CSVGRGANTGELFF	TGCAGCGTTGGCCGGGGGGCGAACACCGGGGAGCTGTTTTTT
TRBV11-2	TRBJ2-1	14	NA	TRBD2	CASSSLAVYNEQFF	TGTGCCAGCAGCTCCCTAGCGGTATACAATGAGCAGTTCTTC
TRBV4-2	TRBJ2-5	18	NA	TRBD2	CASSQDTSGGAGGETQYF	TGTGCCAGCAGCCAAGATACGAGCGGGGGGGCAGGAGGAGAGACCCAGTACTTC
TRBV4-1	TRBJ1-2	16	NA	TRBD1	CASSQAGTGEYYGYTF	TGCGCCAGCAGCCAAGCAGGGACAGGGGAGTACTATGGCTACACCTTC
TRBV19	TRBJ2-5	16	NA	TRBD2	CASSISVGGSLETQYF	TGTGCCAGTAGTATTTCGGTTGGCGGGAGCTTAGAGACCCAGTACTTC
TRBV27	TRBJ2-5	16	once	TRBD2	CASSLSASGGQETQYF	TGTGCCAGCAGTTTATCGGCTAGCGGGGGACAAGAGACCCAGTACTTC
TRBV19	TRBJ1-5	19	NA	NA	CASSIAPGLLGRSNQPQHF	TGTGCCAGTAGTATAGCCCCGGGACTCCTAGGGCGGAGCAATCAGCCCCAGCATTTT
TRBV6-1	TRBJ1-2	15	NA	TRBD1	CAASTGGARRYGYTF	TGTGCCGCCTCGACAGGGGGCGCGAGACGGTATGGCTACACCTTC
TRBV15	TRBJ1-5	15	few	TRBD1	CATSRTGEYPQPQHF	TGTGCCACCAGTAGGACAGGCGAGTACCCTCAGCCCCAGCATTTT
TRBV9	TRBJ2-3	12	few	NA	CASSLNTDTQYF	TGTGCCAGCAGCCTAAACACAGATACGCAGTATTTT
TRBV6-1	TRBJ2-3	16	NA	TRBD2	CASSEGGTSSTDTQYF	TGTGCCAGCAGTGAGGGTGGGACTAGCTCTACAGATACGCAGTATTTT